These T cell receptor beta chains were read from a single sample in a study of T cell repertoires in cytomegalovirus infection. TCRdb re-called the reads through MiXCR, storing one row per CDR3 protein. The table records roughly 350,000 distinct CDR3 sequences, roughly 34% of them present only once. No antigen has been identified for these receptors. The sample consisted of cultured PBMCs, taken from culture after CMV antigen stimulation. These receptors were taken from a human donor in good health (CMV status not recorded). Some clones in this sample may be carry-over from other donors' samples. Both conserved end residues are trimmed from each CDR3.

v_call,j_call,cdr3_aa
TRBV20-1,TRBJ2-4,SARDRTGGFKNIQY
TRBV11-2,TRBJ1-6,ASREGGAQNSPLH
TRBV7-9,TRBJ2-1,ASSVAPEGGSYNEQF
TRBV7-2,TRBJ2-7,ASSFLGLVEQY
TRBV19,TRBJ1-1,ASSHMNTEAF
TRBV28,TRBJ1-1,ASSSTGGVYRAF
TRBV29-1,TRBJ2-1,SVPGRGRLGNEQF
TRBV12-3/TRBV12-4,TRBJ1-5,ASRQALENQPQH
TRBV3-1,TRBJ1-2,ASSQENRNRPIKGYT
TRBV7-8,TRBJ2-1,ASSLFLAEGVNEQF
TRBV7-2,TRBJ2-5,ASSPVEGAETQY
TRBV25-1,TRBJ2-7,ASREGALPNEQY
TRBV4-1,TRBJ1-2,ASSQDEGTGIYT
TRBV28,TRBJ2-4,ASVSQGAKNIQY
TRBV5-4,TRBJ1-3,ASSLAPRFSGNTIY
TRBV7-9,TRBJ2-1,ASSGSGGVDNEQC
TRBV27,TRBJ1-5,ASSLSMGREQPQH
TRBV11-2,TRBJ2-2,ASSLEGPGELF
TRBV7-2,TRBJ2-1,ASSLMTSRGEQF
TRBV10-2,TRBJ2-1,ASSESGGPTSNEQF